The 10 T cell receptor beta chains below all came from one sample that was sequenced in a study of cytomegalovirus exposure and HLA in healthy donors. Measured with immunoSEQ multiplex PCR; TCRdb has only the in-frame clones, and not every one. In the table there are about 63,000 clones, about 89% of which are singletons. The specimen sequenced was PBMCs. Receptor source: a woman aged 18 to 35 in good health and CMV-seronegative.

This chain's CDR3 is CASSFESWTKETQYF. CDR3 sequence (DNA): TGTGCCAGCAGCTTCGAGAGCTGGACAAAAGAGACCCAGTACTTC. The chain has TRBV7-2 and TRBJ2-5, with D possibly TRBD1 on 5 matching bases. The germline V and J ends were trimmed by 3 bases and 3 bases, with 14 bases remaining between them. This CDR3 is 15 amino acids long. Germline-derived CDR1 and CDR2 are SGHTA and FQGNSA.

This clone showed up just once. V and J are TRBV5-1 and TRBJ2-7; 9 bases line up with TRBD1. J was trimmed by 5 bases and V by 4 bases; bases with no gene match: 7. The CDR3 has 14 residues. Germline-derived CDR1 and CDR2 are SGHRS and YFSETQ. CDR3 in DNA: TGCGCCAGCAGCCCTCGGACAGGGGAGGACGAGCAGTACTTC. This translates into CASSPRTGEDEQYF.

The CDR3 reads CARTGQSSYEQYF. In DNA, the CDR3 is TGCGCCAGAACCGGACAGTCCTCCTACGAGCAGTACTTC. The V and J genes are TRBV10-1 and TRBJ2-7; tentative D call: TRBD1 (6 bases). The CDR3 extends over 13 amino acids. The V and J ends lost 9 bases and 0 bases respectively, with 12 bases between them. Germline V CDR1 and CDR2: WNHNN, SYGVQD (reference sequence).

The chain couples TRBV10-3 to TRBJ2-1; 13 bases line up with TRBD2. The junction had 7 bases not matched to a gene; V was cut back by 5 bases and J by 6 bases. CDR1 is ENHRY and CDR2 is SYGVKD in the germline V gene. This CDR3 has 16 residues. Written as DNA, the CDR3 is TGTGCCATCAGTCTGCGGACTAGCGGGGGACTCAATGAGCAGTTCTTC. Protein sequence: CAISLRTSGGLNEQFF.

This clone was observed a few times. The chain joins TRBV7-2 to TRBJ1-5; the D gene is possibly TRBD1 (5 bases). CDR1 is SGHTA, CDR2 FQGNSA, per germline. The V and J ends lost 5 bases and 11 bases respectively, with 13 bases between them. This CDR3 is built from 12 residues. CDR3 DNA sequence: TGTGCCAGCAGCCCGGGGAGGGGCTCCCAGCATTTT. Encoded protein: CASSPGRGSQHF.

This chain joins TRBV19 and TRBJ2-3; tentatively, D is TRBD2 (5 bases). CDR1 is LNHDA, CDR2 SQIVND, per germline (reference sequence). Deletions cut 5 bases from V and 1 base from J, with 10 bases between. The CDR3 covers 14 residues. The DNA of the CDR3 is TGTGCCAGTAGTCGGGAACTAGGCACAGATACGCAGTATTTT. The encoded protein is CASSRELGTDTQYF. Variable domain in full (rest from reference TRBV19 and TRBJ2-3): DGGITQSPKYLFRKEGQNVTLSCEQNLNHDAMYWYRQDPGQGLRLIYYSQIVNDFQKGDIAEGYSVSREKKESFPLTVTSAQKNPTAFYLCASSRELGTDTQYFGPGTRLTVL.

J is TRBJ2-1 and V is TRBV2, with 16 bases lining up with TRBD2. CDR1 is SNHLY, CDR2 FYNNEI, per germline. V shed 7 bases and J 4 bases; nucleotides not matched to a gene: 7. The CDR3 runs 17 residues. CDR3 residues: CASIGGTSGRDYNEQFF. As DNA, the CDR3 is TGTGCCAGCATCGGAGGGACTAGCGGGAGGGATTACAATGAGCAGTTCTTC.

This rearrangement joins TRBV5-1 to TRBJ2-2, with 11 bases fitting TRBD1. Unmatched junction bases numbered 4, after V lost 2 bases and J lost 1 base. Germline-derived CDR1 and CDR2 are SGHRS and YFSETQ. The CDR3 contains 17 residues. CDR3 residues: CASSFGQGAGNTGELFF. The CDR3 coding sequence is TGCGCCAGCAGCTTTGGACAGGGGGCGGGGAACACCGGGGAGCTGTTTTTT.

The V call is TRBV6-4, the J call TRBJ1-2, with TRBD1 identical over 10 bases. The trim removed 6 bases at V and 2 bases at J, leaving 3 bases unmatched. The CDR3 loop spans 14 amino acids. Germline CDR1 reads MRHNA; CDR2 reads SNTAGT. The CDR3 nucleotides are TGTGCCAGCAGGCAGACAGGGGGCAACTATGGCTACACCTTC. Its protein is CASRQTGGNYGYTF.

The J gene is TRBJ2-7, the V gene TRBV5-1; 11 bases map to TRBD1. The CDR3 has 14 amino acids. Germline trimming cut 6 bases from V and 2 bases from J; bases unmatched to any gene: 4. Per germline, CDR1 SGHRS and CDR2 YFSETQ. CDR3 amino acids: CASTGTGGPYEQYF. CDR3 bases: TGCGCCAGCACGGGGACAGGGGGACCCTACGAGCAGTACTTC.